One sample yielded the 18 T cell receptor beta chains listed below, sequenced in a study of T cells in Graves' hyperthyroidism and ophthalmopathy. It was RNA transcripts that yielded the amplified TCR beta CDR3 regions. RT-PCR in the first round (using the HTBI primer set) targeted the TCR CDR3. MiXCR, applied by TCRdb to the multiplex PCR reads, yields one record per CDR3 protein. The sample includes under 450,000 distinct CDR3 sequences, more than 15% of them seen just once. Sequencing input: blood. These receptors were obtained from a woman under 30 with Graves' hyperthyroidism.

This clonotype was seen a handful of times. The chain is built from TRBV7-9 and TRBJ2-7; 7 bases map to TRBD2. This CDR3 has 15 residues. Germline V gene lookup returns CDR1 SEHNR and CDR2 FQNEAQ (reference sequence). After removal of 5 bases from V and 4 bases from J, the junction contained 11 bases not matched to a gene. The CDR3: CASSIREGSGYEQYF. CDR3 DNA sequence: TGTGCCAGCAGCATTAGGGAGGGCTCGGGGTACGAGCAGTACTTC.

This clonotype showed up many times. The germline gene is not matched at one end of the junction; a read error may be the cause. J is TRBJ1-3 and V is TRBV18; D not certain. The CDR3 totals 13 residues. The V gene's germline CDR1 is KGHSH and CDR2 LQKENI. CDR3 bases: TGTGCCAGTTCACAGAGCTCTGGAAACACCATATATTTT. Its translation: CASSQSSGNTIYF.

This clonotype was observed a handful of times. Given a much more abundant clone one base away, this may be a read error. A read error is likely, as this CDR3 ends without the conserved phenylalanine or tryptophan. The J gene is TRBJ2-5, the V gene TRBV20-1; TRBD2 aligns across 8 bases. The CDR3 has 15 amino acids. Trimming at V came to 6 bases and at J to 5 bases, leaving 14 bases not matched to a gene. Germline CDR1 and CDR2: DFQATT and SNEGSKA (reference sequence). CDR3 sequence reads: CSASRIAGRGETQYS. CDR3 DNA: TGCAGTGCCTCGAGAATAGCGGGAAGGGGGGAGACCCAGTACTCC.

This clonotype showed up many times. The chain joins TRBV20-1 to TRBJ2-5, with TRBD2 identical over 11 bases. The trim removed 1 base at V and 5 bases at J, leaving 0 bases unmatched. Germline loops: CDR1 DFQATT, CDR2 SNEGSKA (reference sequence). The CDR3 covers 13 residues. The DNA of the CDR3 is TGCAGTGCTAGAGGGACTAGCGGGGAGACCCAGTACTTC. Translation: CSARGTSGETQYF.

V and J are TRBV12-3 or TRBV12-4 and TRBJ2-1, with D possibly matching TRBD1 (6 bases). The CDR3 has 17 amino acids. Trimming took 5 bases from V and 0 from J, leaving 17 bases between them. The CDR3 is CASSLKLGQSSYNEQFF. CDR3 DNA: TGTGCCAGCAGTCTTAAACTAGGACAGAGCTCCTACAATGAGCAGTTCTTC.

V gene TRBV29-1 combines with J gene TRBJ2-3; D is possibly TRBD2 (6 bases). This CDR3 has 14 residues. The germline CDR1 and CDR2 sequences are SQVTM and ANQGSEA. V was cut by 4 bases and J by 1 base, with 12 bases left in between. The CDR3: CSVGTPGGTDTQYF. Written as DNA, the CDR3 is TGCAGCGTTGGTACCCCGGGAGGCACAGATACGCAGTATTTT.

This clonotype has a count of ten or more. The CDR3 region has the DNA TGTGCCATCTCCAAAGACGGGTCCTCTGGAAACACCATATATTTT. Protein sequence: CAISKDGSSGNTIYF. The chain couples TRBV10-3 to TRBJ1-3; no clear D. The length of the CDR3 is 15 residues. V lost 8 bases, J lost 0 bases, and 14 bases lay in between. Germline V lookup: CDR1 ENHRY, CDR2 SYGVKD.

The chain has TRBV27 and TRBJ2-2; no definite D call. Germline V CDR1 and CDR2: MNHEY, SMNVEV (reference sequence). V lost 6 bases and J 6 bases, leaving 8 bases between the germline ends. The CDR3 runs 12 residues. The CDR3 DNA follows: TGTGCCAGCAGGAGTCTAGCCGGGGAGCTGTTTTTT. Encoded protein: CASRSLAGELFF.

The V call is TRBV4-1, the J call TRBJ2-5; D may be TRBD2 (7 bases). Germline V gene sequence: CDR1 MGHRA, CDR2 YSYEKL. Trimming stripped 4 bases from V and 4 bases from J, with 13 bases between. The CDR3 loop spans 14 amino acids. The CDR3 loop is CASSPAGALETQYF. The CDR3 region has the DNA TGCGCCAGCAGCCCCGCGGGGGCTCTAGAGACCCAGTACTTC.

This clonotype has a handful of counts. The genes are TRBV6-5 and TRBJ1-2; D is undetermined. Trimming took off 4 bases at V and 7 bases at J, with 13 bases between the two ends. Germline values: CDR1 MNHEY, CDR2 SVGAGI. The CDR3 spans 13 residues. CDR3 bases: TGTGCCAGCAGTTCCCTCGGTCCCGCTGGCTACACCTTC. Translation: CASSSLGPAGYTF.

Remarks on this clonotype: This clone may be a read error of a much larger clone one base away. V is TRBV24-1 and J is TRBJ1-2; TRBD1 might be the D (5 bases). Per the germline V gene, CDR1 is KGHDR and CDR2 is SFDVKD. This CDR3 has 15 amino acids. Trimming took 5 bases from V and 2 from J, leaving 14 bases between them. The CDR3 loop reads CATSGNSRDNYGYTF. CDR3 coding DNA: TGTGCCACCAGTGGCAACTCTCGGGACAACTATGGCTACACCTTC.

The table lists this clonotype with many counts. The CDR3 DNA sequence: TGTGCCAGCAGTGTAATGGATCTAGCAGCTTACACAGATACGCAGTATTTT. Protein: CASSVMDLAAYTDTQYF. V gene TRBV6-1 combines with J gene TRBJ2-3; maybe TRBD2 (5 bases). The CDR3 totals 17 residues. V was trimmed by 4 bases and J by 2 bases, leaving 19 bases between them. Germline-derived CDR1 and CDR2 are MNHNS and SASEGT.

There are a few counts of this clonotype. V usage is TRBV19 and J usage is TRBJ2-3; no reliable D call. This CDR3 contains 15 residues. With 7 bases removed from V and 3 bases from J, the gap between germline ends came to 17 bases. Germline CDR1 LNHDA, CDR2 SQIVND (reference sequence). CDR3 protein: CASNPYRPRTDTQYF. The CDR3 nucleotides read TGTGCCAGTAACCCGTATAGACCAAGAACAGATACGCAGTATTTT.

This clonotype was observed at least ten times. J is TRBJ2-5 and V is TRBV9; 9 bases agree with TRBD1. The CDR3 runs to 18 residues. With 3 bases clipped from V and 5 bases from J, the junction kept 17 bases outside the gene matches. Germline V gives CDR1 SGDLS, CDR2 YYNGEE. The CDR3 is CASSGDRDRTNREETQYF. Written as DNA, the CDR3 is TGTGCCAGCAGCGGGGACAGGGATAGGACGAACCGGGAGGAGACCCAGTACTTC.

This chain connects TRBV6-4 to TRBJ2-1, with 7 nucleotides matching TRBD2. The J segment lost 4 bases and the V segment lost 1 base, leaving 7 bases of the junction unmatched. This CDR3 has 16 residues. Looked up from germline, CDR1 is MRHNA and CDR2 is SNTAGT. In DNA, the CDR3 is TGTGCCAGCAGTGACTATGCGGGAGCTGGGTACAATGAGCAGTTCTTC. Its translation: CASSDYAGAGYNEQFF.

This clonotype occurred many times. The rearrangement uses TRBV11-2 and TRBJ2-5, with 7 bases matching TRBD1. V shed 6 bases, J shed 5 bases, and the junction held 12 bases outside the gene matches. This CDR3 is 15 amino acids long. The germline CDR1 and CDR2 sequences are SGHAT and FQNNGV. The CDR3 DNA is TGTGCCAGCAGTAGCCCACAGGGGCTAGGTGAGACCCAGTACTTC. Its protein product is CASSSPQGLGETQYF.

This clonotype came up many times. V usage is TRBV7-8 and J usage is TRBJ2-5, with 7 bases lining up with TRBD1. Germline values: CDR1 SGHVS, CDR2 FQNEAQ. The CDR3 spans 15 residues. J lost 1 base, V lost 4 bases, and 6 bases had no gene match. The CDR3 DNA sequence: TGTGCCAGCAGCTCGCCAGGGGGTACCCAAGAGACCCAGTACTTC. Residues: CASSSPGGTQETQYF.

In its sample, this clonotype was seen a few times. The V gene is TRBV4-1, the J gene TRBJ1-5; 9 bases align to TRBD1. V trimming: 2 bases; J trimming: 3 bases; junction bases outside the gene matches: 2. The CDR3 length is 15 residues. Germline CDR1 is MGHRA and CDR2 is YSYEKL. The CDR3 here is CASSQWDRVNQPQHF. CDR3 DNA: TGCGCCAGCAGCCAATGGGACAGGGTCAATCAGCCCCAGCATTTT.